This TCR beta chain was identified during a study of T-cell reconstitution after alpha-beta-depleted transplantation in children. This clonotype has ten or more counts. Its antigen is not identified. Germline CDR1 and CDR2: LGHNA and YNFKEQ. The germline V and J ends were trimmed by 2 bases and 8 bases, with 19 bases remaining between them. The CDR3 length is 16 residues. The study, taken as a whole, reports: Once a year had passed after transplant, T-cell counts and diversity came mostly from newly produced T cells.

Researchers prepared the TCRbeta library using unique molecular identifiers, the study reports. TCRdb processed the PCR reads anew with MiXCR; each CDR3 protein has one entry. The table lists around 210,000 distinct CDR3 sequences, approximately 6.3% of them singletons. Source: PBMCs, taken before TCRalphabeta/CD19-depleted stem cell transplant. The chain recombines TRBV4-2 with TRBJ2-4, with D possibly TRBD2 on 5 matching bases. The receptor was derived from a boy aged 2 to 10 with acute lymphoblastic leukemia, due to receive a stem cell transplant. This CDR3 is CASSQSTKPLKDIQYF. In DNA, the CDR3 is TGTGCCAGCAGCCAATCGACTAAACCCCTCAAGGACATTCAGTACTTC.